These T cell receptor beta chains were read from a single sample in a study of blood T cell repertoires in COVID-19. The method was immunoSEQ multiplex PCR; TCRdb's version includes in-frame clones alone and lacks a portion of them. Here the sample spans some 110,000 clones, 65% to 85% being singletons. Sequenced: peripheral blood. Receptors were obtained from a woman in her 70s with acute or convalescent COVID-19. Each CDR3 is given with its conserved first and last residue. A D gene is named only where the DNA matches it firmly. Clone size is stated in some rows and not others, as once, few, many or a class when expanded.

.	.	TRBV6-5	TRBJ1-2	TGTGCCAGCAGGCTGGACAGAAGCCATGGCTACACCTTC	CASRLDRSHGYTF
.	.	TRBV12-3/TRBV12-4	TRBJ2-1	TGTGCCAGCAGCGGACTCTATGAGCAGTTCTTC	CASSGLYEQFF
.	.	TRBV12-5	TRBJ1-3	TGTGCTAGTGGTTTGGTACTCCCGACTGACTACTCTGGAAACACCATATATTTT	CASGLVLPTDYSGNTIYF
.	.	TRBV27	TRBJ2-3	TGTGCCAGCAGTTTACAGCTAGACACAGATACGCAGTATTTT	CASSLQLDTDTQYF
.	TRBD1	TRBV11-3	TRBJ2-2	TGTGCCAGCAGTGCAGGGGGTACCACCGGGGAGCTGTTTTTT	CASSAGGTTGELFF
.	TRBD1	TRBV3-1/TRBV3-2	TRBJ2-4	TGTGCCAGCAGCCAAGATCCCGAGGGGGCCTGCGCCAAAAACATTCAGTACTTC	CASSQDPEGACAKNIQYF
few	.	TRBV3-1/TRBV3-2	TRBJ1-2	TGTGCCAGCAGCTACATCTATGGCTACACCTTC	CASSYIYGYTF
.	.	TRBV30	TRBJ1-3	TGTGCCTGGAGTGGACAGAGTTTCTCTGGAAACACCATATATTTT	CAWSGQSFSGNTIYF
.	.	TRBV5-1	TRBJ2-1	TGCGCCAGCAGCATCACCTACAATGAGCAGTTCTTC	CASSITYNEQFF
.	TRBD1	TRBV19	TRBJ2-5	TGTGCCAGTAGTAGAGGGACAGGAGAGACCCAGTACTTC	CASSRGTGETQYF
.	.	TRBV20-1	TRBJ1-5	TGCAGTGCTAGTGGAGGGAATAGCAATCAGCCCCAGCATTTT	CSASGGNSNQPQHF
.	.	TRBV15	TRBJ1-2	TGTGCCACCAGCAGAGACCCGAAGGAGGGCTACACCTTC	CATSRDPKEGYTF
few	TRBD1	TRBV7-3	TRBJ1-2	TGTGCCAGCAGCTCGGGGACAGGGGGCGCCTACACCTTC	CASSSGTGGAYTF
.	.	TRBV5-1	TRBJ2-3	TGCGCCAGCAGCTTGGCGGTTGCGTCCACAGATACGCAGTATTTT	CASSLAVASTDTQYF
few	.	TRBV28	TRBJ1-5	TGTGCCAGCACCTATATTTCTAGGGGCCGGGATCAGCCCCAGCATTTT	CASTYISRGRDQPQHF
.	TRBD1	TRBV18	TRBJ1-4	TGTGCCAGCCGATCCGGGACAGGTTGGGGTAATGAAAAACTGTTTTTT	CASRSGTGWGNEKLFF
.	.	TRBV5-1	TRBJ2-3	TGCGCCAGCAGCTCCTCCTGGGGGGCAGATACGCAGTATTTT	CASSSSWGADTQYF
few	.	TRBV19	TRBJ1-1	TGTGCCAGTAGTCCGGGTCTTGGGAACACTGAAGCTTTCTTT	CASSPGLGNTEAFF
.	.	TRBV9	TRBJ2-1	TGTGCCAGCAGCGTTCTAGGCAATGAGCAGTTCTTC	CASSVLGNEQFF
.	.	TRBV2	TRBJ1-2	TGTGCCAGCAGGGGGGGGGACTCCTATGGCTACACCTTC	CASRGGDSYGYTF